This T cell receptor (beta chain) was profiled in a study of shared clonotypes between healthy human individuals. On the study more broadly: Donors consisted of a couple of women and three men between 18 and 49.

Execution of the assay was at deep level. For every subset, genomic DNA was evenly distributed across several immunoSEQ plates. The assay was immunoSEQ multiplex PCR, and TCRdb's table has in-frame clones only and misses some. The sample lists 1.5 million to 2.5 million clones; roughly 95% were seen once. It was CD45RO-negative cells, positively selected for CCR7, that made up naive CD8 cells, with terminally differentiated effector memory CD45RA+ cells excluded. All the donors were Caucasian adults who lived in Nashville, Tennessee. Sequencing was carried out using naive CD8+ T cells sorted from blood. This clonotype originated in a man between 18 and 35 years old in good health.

CDR3 in DNA: TGTGCCAGCAGCTTCGGACAGGGGAGGGCTGAAGCTTTCTTT. Protein sequence: CASSFGQGRAEAFF. The chain carries TRBV7-9 and TRBJ1-1; 9 nucleotides line up with TRBD1. Looked up from germline, CDR1 is SEHNR and CDR2 is FQNEAQ (reference sequence). The CDR3 totals 14 residues. Germline trimming cut 3 bases from V and 6 bases from J; bases unmatched to any gene: 5.